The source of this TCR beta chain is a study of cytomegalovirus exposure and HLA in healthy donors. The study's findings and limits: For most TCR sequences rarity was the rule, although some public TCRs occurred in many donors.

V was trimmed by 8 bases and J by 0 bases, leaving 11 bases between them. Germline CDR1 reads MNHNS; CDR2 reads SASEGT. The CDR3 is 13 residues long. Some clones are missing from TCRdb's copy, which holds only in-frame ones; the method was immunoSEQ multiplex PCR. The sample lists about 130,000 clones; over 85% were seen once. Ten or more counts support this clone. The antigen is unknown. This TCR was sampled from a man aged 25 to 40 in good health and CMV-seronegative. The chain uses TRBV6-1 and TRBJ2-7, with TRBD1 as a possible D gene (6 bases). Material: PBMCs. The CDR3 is CASDRYGSYEQYF. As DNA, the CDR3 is TGTGCCAGCGACAGGTACGGCTCCTACGAGCAGTACTTC.